This TCR beta chain was profiled in a study of T cells in Graves' hyperthyroidism and ophthalmopathy. TCR beta CDR3 regions were amplified from RNA. The TCR CDR3 was amplified in a first-round RT-PCR using the HTBI primer set. TCRdb independently ran MiXCR on the multiplex PCR reads; one entry per CDR3 protein. The data hold 360,000 or so distinct CDR3 sequences, with about 20% observed a single time. Graves' hyperthyroidism is called stable when ophthalmopathy does not progress within 18 months. This clonotype appeared many times. Germline lookup yields CDR1 MNHEY and CDR2 SVGAGI. V was clipped by 3 bases and J by 0 bases; unmatched bases: 7. This CDR3 is built from 16 residues.

Sequencing was performed on blood. The chain recombines TRBV6-5 with TRBJ1-1; 7 nucleotides agree with TRBD1. The TCR sequence derives from a woman between 18 and 30 years old with Graves' hyperthyroidism. CDR3 region: CASSYGTERLNTEAFF. In nucleotides, the CDR3 is TGTGCCAGCAGTTATGGGACAGAGCGGCTGAACACTGAAGCTTTCTTT.